Listed below are T cell receptor beta chains from one sample, sequenced in a study of T cells in localized non-small cell lung cancer. Libraries were prepared by immunoSEQ multiplex PCR; TCRdb keeps only in-frame clonotypes and omits some of them. In the table there are about 77,000 clones, about 88% of which are singletons. The input for sequencing was peripheral blood, taken before any cancer treatment. The receptors originated from a woman aged 35 to 70 with stage I squamous cell lung carcinoma. Each CDR3 is given with its conserved first and last residue. The D gene is left open where the match is weak. Not all rows give a size; the values are once, few, many and, for expanded clones, a class.

abundance	v_gene	j_gene	len	d_gene	CDR3aa	CDR3nt
-	TRBV2	TRBJ2-5	13	TRBD2	CASSSGGEETQYF	TGTGCCAGCAGTTCGGGGGGGGAAGAGACCCAGTACTTC
-	TRBV4-1	TRBJ1-1	14	-	CASSQAVGGTEAFF	TGCGCCAGCAGCCAAGCGGTAGGGGGAACTGAAGCTTTCTTT
-	TRBV5-1	TRBJ1-3	16	-	CASSFDVLSSGNTIYF	TGCGCCAGCAGCTTCGATGTCCTGAGCTCTGGAAACACCATATATTTT
once	TRBV19	TRBJ2-1	13	TRBD2	CASSPERGGEQFF	TGTGCCAGTAGTCCAGAACGGGGGGGTGAGCAGTTCTTC
-	TRBV5-6	TRBJ2-5	15	-	CASSGGDTVQETQYF	TGTGCCAGCTCGGGCGGGGACACCGTCCAAGAGACCCAGTACTTC
-	TRBV21-1	TRBJ1-5	20	-	CASTPGQGFLFFYSNQPQHF	TGTGCCAGCACTCCGGGACAGGGGTTCTTGTTTTTTTATAGCAATCAGCCCCAGCATTTT
-	TRBV19	TRBJ1-6	14	-	CASRPGQVNSPLHF	TGTGCCAGTAGACCGGGACAAGTCAATTCACCCCTCCACTTT
once	TRBV9	TRBJ2-7	15	TRBD1	CASSTAPTGVHEQYF	TGTGCCAGCAGCACCGCTCCAACAGGGGTACACGAGCAGTACTTC
-	TRBV5-1	TRBJ1-2	15	-	CASSLRAPGDYGYTF	TGCGCCAGCAGCTTGAGGGCCCCGGGGGACTATGGCTACACCTTC
-	TRBV14	TRBJ2-7	14	-	CASSQDTAFTRQYF	TGTGCCAGCAGCCAAGATACGGCCTTCACCCGGCAGTACTTC
-	TRBV18	TRBJ1-2	13	TRBD1	CASSPDRDHGYTF	TGTGCCAGCTCACCAGACAGGGATCATGGCTACACCTTC
-	TRBV5-1	TRBJ1-1	15	TRBD1	CASSLAGTGSTEAFF	TGCGCCAGCAGCTTGGCCGGGACAGGGTCAACTGAAGCTTTCTTT
-	TRBV19	TRBJ1-4	13	-	CASTEATNEKLFF	TGTGCCAGTACGGAGGCAACTAATGAAAAACTGTTTTTT
-	TRBV6-7	TRBJ1-5	12	-	CAIGVRVQPQHF	TGTGCCATCGGCGTGAGGGTTCAGCCCCAGCATTTT
-	TRBV7-3	TRBJ1-1	14	-	CASSPDSKGTEAFF	TGTGCCAGCAGCCCAGACAGTAAAGGGACTGAAGCTTTCTTT
-	TRBV9	TRBJ2-3	14	-	CASSVSGKADTQYF	TGTGCCAGCAGCGTAAGTGGGAAAGCAGATACGCAGTATTTT
-	TRBV12-5	TRBJ2-5	16	TRBD2	CASGTRTSGGMETQYF	TGTGCTAGTGGTACACGGACTAGCGGGGGGATGGAGACCCAGTACTTC
once	TRBV5-1	TRBJ2-7	14	-	CASSWTGTTYEQYF	TGCGCCAGCAGCTGGACCGGGACCACCTACGAGCAGTACTTC
-	TRBV6-1	TRBJ1-1	13	-	CASAKAGNTEAFF	TGTGCCAGCGCAAAAGCAGGGAACACTGAAGCTTTCTTT
-	TRBV6-1	TRBJ2-3	14	TRBD2	CASSVGTSADTQYF	TGTGCCAGCAGTGTTGGGACTAGTGCAGATACGCAGTATTTT
-	TRBV18	TRBJ1-5	14	-	CASSPGNSNQPQHF	TGTGCCAGCTCACCAGGGAATAGCAATCAGCCCCAGCATTTT
-	TRBV11-1	TRBJ2-2	12	-	CASSFIPGELFF	TGTGCCAGCAGCTTCATTCCCGGGGAGCTGTTTTTT
-	TRBV30	TRBJ1-6	11	-	CASRENSPLHF	TGTGCCAGCAGGGAAAATTCACCCCTCCACTTT
few	TRBV11-2	TRBJ2-3	16	-	CASSFSRTRGTDTQYF	TGTGCCAGCAGCTTTAGCCGGACGAGAGGGACAGATACGCAGTATTTT
-	TRBV29-1	TRBJ2-3	12	TRBD1	CSVGQGTDTQYF	TGCAGCGTCGGACAGGGGACCGATACGCAGTATTTT
once	TRBV15	TRBJ2-2	15	-	CATSRGYANTGELFF	TGTGCCACCAGCAGGGGTTACGCGAACACCGGGGAGCTGTTTTTT
once	TRBV9	TRBJ2-7	14	-	CASSGGHYSYEQYF	TGTGCCAGCAGCGGGGGACATTACTCCTACGAGCAGTACTTC
-	TRBV5-1	TRBJ2-3	15	TRBD2	CASSWTSGSTDTQYF	TGCGCCAGCAGTTGGACTAGCGGGAGCACAGATACGCAGTATTTT
-	TRBV10-1	TRBJ2-6	14	-	CASSAGAGANVLTF	TGCGCCAGCAGTGCCGGGGCTGGGGCCAACGTCCTGACTTTC
-	TRBV19	TRBJ2-7	14	TRBD1	CASTPGQGSYEQYF	TGTGCCAGTACTCCGGGACAGGGAAGTTACGAGCAGTACTTC
-	TRBV7-9	TRBJ1-6	15	TRBD1	CASSWWTGGNSPLHF	TGTGCCAGCAGCTGGTGGACAGGTGGGAATTCACCCCTCCACTTT
-	TRBV5-8	TRBJ1-2	13	-	CASSLAVNYGYTF	TGTGCCAGCAGCTTAGCCGTCAACTATGGCTACACCTTC
-	TRBV6-1	TRBJ2-1	14	TRBD2	CASTTSGVYNEQFF	TGTGCCAGCACGACTAGCGGGGTCTACAATGAGCAGTTCTTC
-	TRBV7-8	TRBJ1-1	16	TRBD1	CASSPRTGERNTEAFF	TGTGCCAGCAGCCCACGGACAGGAGAAAGGAACACTGAAGCTTTCTTT
-	TRBV4-1	TRBJ1-2	16	-	CASSQELSRVSYGYTF	TGCGCCAGCAGCCAAGAGTTATCCAGGGTTTCCTATGGCTACACCTTC
-	TRBV6-6	TRBJ1-1	16	-	CASMIWSAGPNTEAFF	TGTGCCAGCATGATCTGGTCCGCAGGGCCTAACACTGAAGCTTTCTTT
few	TRBV7-2	TRBJ2-2	15	-	CASSPGGLNTGELFF	TGTGCCAGCAGCCCTGGGGGTTTGAACACCGGGGAGCTGTTTTTT
-	TRBV18	TRBJ1-3	17	-	CASSPSSSYLSGNTIYF	TGTGCCAGCTCACCCTCCTCATCTTACCTCTCTGGAAACACCATATATTTT
-	TRBV4-1	TRBJ1-5	17	-	CASSQDWWVLGNQPQHF	TGCGCCAGCAGCCAAGATTGGTGGGTTCTTGGCAATCAGCCCCAGCATTTT
-	TRBV7-9	TRBJ1-6	12	-	CASSPGVSPLHF	TGTGCCAGCAGCCCAGGGGTTTCACCCCTCCACTTT
-	TRBV30	TRBJ2-2	15	-	CAWSVLHPTTGELFF	TGTGCCTGGAGTGTACTTCATCCTACAACCGGGGAGCTGTTTTTT
once	TRBV10-1	TRBJ2-3	15	TRBD2	CASSESYSGADTQYF	TGCGCCAGCAGTGAGTCGTATAGCGGGGCCGATACGCAGTATTTT
-	TRBV5-1	TRBJ2-4	14	-	CASSPGTAKNIQYF	TGCGCCAGCAGCCCCGGGACAGCCAAAAACATTCAGTACTTC
-	TRBV18	TRBJ1-1	14	-	CASSKSGTAMEAFF	TGTGCCAGCTCAAAATCCGGGACGGCGATGGAAGCTTTCTTT
-	TRBV6-1	TRBJ2-7	15	TRBD1	CASSEWGGQGYEQYF	TGTGCCAGCAGTGAGTGGGGGGGACAGGGCTACGAGCAGTACTTC
-	TRBV5-1	TRBJ1-2	15	TRBD1	CASSTGQAINYGYTF	TGCGCCAGCAGCACGGGACAGGCCATTAACTATGGCTACACCTTC